A single T cell receptor beta chain is shown here with its context. Its cognate antigen is unknown. The CDR3 is 15 amino acids. With V trimmed by 7 bases and J by 3 bases, 10 bases remained unmatched. The germline gives CDR1 LGHNT, CDR2 FRNRAP. This entry belongs to a study of Ad26.COV2.S vaccination and SARS-CoV-2 variants. General study results and limits: Placebo recipients showed lower spike-specific TCR breadth than vaccinees. Researchers cautioned that TCR breadth and depth analyses may have underestimated total T cell responses. Once vaccination had occurred, spike-specific CD8+ and CD4+ T cell responses reportedly showed substantial breadth. It was found that vaccine and placebo recipients had similar non-spike TCR breadth.

Assay: immunoSEQ multiplex PCR; the TCRdb copy retains only in-frame clones and omits some. The data hold just over 350,000 clones, with 92% observed a single time. The specimen comprised peripheral blood, sampled after recovery from COVID-19. This rearrangement joins TRBV12-5 to TRBJ2-3, with 7 bases fitting TRBD2. The receptor comes from a human donor who had recovered from COVID-19. For the CDR3, the DNA is TGTGCTAGTGTTTCGGGGGGTAAGGATACAGATACGCAGTATTTT. It specifies CASVSGGKDTDTQYF.